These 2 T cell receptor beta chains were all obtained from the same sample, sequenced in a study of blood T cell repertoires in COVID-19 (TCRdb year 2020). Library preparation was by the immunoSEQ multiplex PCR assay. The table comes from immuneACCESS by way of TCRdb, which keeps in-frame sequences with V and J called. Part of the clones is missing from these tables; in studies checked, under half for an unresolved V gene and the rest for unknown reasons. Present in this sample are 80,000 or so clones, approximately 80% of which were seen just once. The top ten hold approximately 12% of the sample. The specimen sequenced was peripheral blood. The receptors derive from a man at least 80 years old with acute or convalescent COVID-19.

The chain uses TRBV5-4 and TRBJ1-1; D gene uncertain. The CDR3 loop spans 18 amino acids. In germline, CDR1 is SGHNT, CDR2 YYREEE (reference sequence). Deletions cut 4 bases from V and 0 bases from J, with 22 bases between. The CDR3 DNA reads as TGTGCCAGCAGCACTCCCATGGGGAGGGCCCTCATGAACACTGAAGCTTTCTTT. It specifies CASSTPMGRALMNTEAFF. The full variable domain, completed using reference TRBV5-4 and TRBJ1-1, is ETGVTQSPTHLIKTRGQQVTLRCSSQSGHNTVSWYQQALGQGPQFIFQYYREEENGRGNFPPRFSGLQFPNYSSELNVNALELDDSALYLCASSTPMGRALMNTEAFFGQGTRLTVV.

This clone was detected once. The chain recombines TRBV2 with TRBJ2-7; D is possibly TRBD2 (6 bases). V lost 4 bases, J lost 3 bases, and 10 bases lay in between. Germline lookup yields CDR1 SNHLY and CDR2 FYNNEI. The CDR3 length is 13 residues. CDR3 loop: CASSGGVDYEQYF. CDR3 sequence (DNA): TGTGCCAGCAGTGGGGGGGTGGACTACGAGCAGTACTTC.